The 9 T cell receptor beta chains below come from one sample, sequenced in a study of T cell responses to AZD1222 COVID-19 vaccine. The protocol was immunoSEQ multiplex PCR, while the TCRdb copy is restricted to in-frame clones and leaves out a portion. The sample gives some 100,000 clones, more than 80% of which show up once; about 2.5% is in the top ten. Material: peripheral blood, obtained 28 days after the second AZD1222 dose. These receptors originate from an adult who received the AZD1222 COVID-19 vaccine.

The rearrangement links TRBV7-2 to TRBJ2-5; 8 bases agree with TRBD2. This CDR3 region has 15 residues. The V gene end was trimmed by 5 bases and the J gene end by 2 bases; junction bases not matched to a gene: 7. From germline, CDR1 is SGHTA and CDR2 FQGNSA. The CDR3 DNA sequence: TGTGCCAGCAGCAGAGGACTAGCCTTACAAGAGACCCAGTACTTC. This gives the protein CASSRGLALQETQYF. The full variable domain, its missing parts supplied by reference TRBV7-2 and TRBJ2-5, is GAGVSQSPSNKVTEKGKDVELRCDPISGHTALYWYRQSLGQGLEFLIYFQGNSAPDKSGLPSDRFSAERTGGSVSTLTIQRTQQEDSAVYLCASSRGLALQETQYFGPGTRLLVL.

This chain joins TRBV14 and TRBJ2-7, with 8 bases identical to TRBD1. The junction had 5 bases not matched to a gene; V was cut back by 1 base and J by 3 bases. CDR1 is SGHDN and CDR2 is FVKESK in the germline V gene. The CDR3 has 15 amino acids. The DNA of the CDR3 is TGTGCCAGCAGCCAAGTGCAGGGGGCCGTCTACGAGCAGTACTTC. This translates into CASSQVQGAVYEQYF. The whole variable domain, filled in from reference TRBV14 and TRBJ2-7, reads EAGVTQFPSHSVIEKGQTVTLRCDPISGHDNLYWYRRVMGKEIKFLLHFVKESKQDESGMPNNRFLAERTGGTYSTLKVQPAELEDSGVYFCASSQVQGAVYEQYFGPGTRLTVT.

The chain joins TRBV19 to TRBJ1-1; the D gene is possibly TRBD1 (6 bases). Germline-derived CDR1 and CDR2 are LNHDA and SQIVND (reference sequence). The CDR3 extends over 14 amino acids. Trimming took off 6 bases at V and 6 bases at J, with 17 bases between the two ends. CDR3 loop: CASSSDRPTPEAFF. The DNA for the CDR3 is TGTGCCAGTAGCTCCGACAGGCCGACCCCTGAAGCTTTCTTT.

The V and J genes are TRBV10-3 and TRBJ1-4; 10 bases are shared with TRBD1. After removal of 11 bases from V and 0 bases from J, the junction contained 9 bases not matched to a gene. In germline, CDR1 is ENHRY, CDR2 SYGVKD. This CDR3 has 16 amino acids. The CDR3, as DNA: TGTGCCTCCCGACAGGGGGCGTCTGCAACTAATGAAAAACTGTTTTTT. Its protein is CASRQGASATNEKLFF.

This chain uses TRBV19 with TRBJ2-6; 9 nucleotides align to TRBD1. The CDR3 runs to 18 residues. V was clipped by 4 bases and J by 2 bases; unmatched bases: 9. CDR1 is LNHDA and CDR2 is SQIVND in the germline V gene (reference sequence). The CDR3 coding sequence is TGTGCCAGTAGTACCCGGACAGGGGTGGCGCCTGGGGCCAACGTCCTGACTTTC. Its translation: CASSTRTGVAPGANVLTF.

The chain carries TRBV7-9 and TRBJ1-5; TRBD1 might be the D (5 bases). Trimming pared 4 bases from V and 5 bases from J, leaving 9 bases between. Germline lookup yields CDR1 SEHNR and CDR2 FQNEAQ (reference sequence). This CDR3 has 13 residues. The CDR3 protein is CASSSQGDQPQHF. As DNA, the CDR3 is TGTGCCAGCAGCTCCCAGGGAGATCAGCCCCAGCATTTT.

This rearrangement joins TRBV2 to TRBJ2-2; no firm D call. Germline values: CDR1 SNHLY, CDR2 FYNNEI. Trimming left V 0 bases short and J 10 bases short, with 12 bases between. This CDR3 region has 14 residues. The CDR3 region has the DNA TGTGCCAGCAGTGAAGCCACATCACCGGTGGAGCTGTTTTTT. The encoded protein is CASSEATSPVELFF. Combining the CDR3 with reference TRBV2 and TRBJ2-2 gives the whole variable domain EPEVTQTPSHQVTQMGQEVILRCVPISNHLYFYWYRQILGQKVEFLVSFYNNEISEKSEIFDDQFSVERPDGSNFTLKIRSTKLEDSAMYFCASSEATSPVELFFGEGSRLTVL.

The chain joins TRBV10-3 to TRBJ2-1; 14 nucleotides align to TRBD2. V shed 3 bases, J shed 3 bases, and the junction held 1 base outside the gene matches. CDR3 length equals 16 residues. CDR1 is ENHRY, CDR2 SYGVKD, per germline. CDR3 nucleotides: TGTGCCATCAGTGAAGGGACTAGCGGGAGCTACAATGAGCAGTTCTTC. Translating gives CAISEGTSGSYNEQFF.

The CDR3 sequence is CSAKTGTEAFF. In nucleotides, the CDR3 is TGCAGTGCTAAGACTGGCACTGAAGCTTTCTTT. The rearrangement uses TRBV20-1 and TRBJ1-1, with no clear D. The CDR3 has 11 residues. From germline, CDR1 is DFQATT and CDR2 SNEGSKA (reference sequence). The V end lost 4 bases, the J end lost 4 bases, and 7 bases lay between the germline ends.